This T cell receptor beta chain was sequenced in a study of blood T cells in healthy people across ages. Concerning this clonotype: What it binds is not known.

There are 13 residues in the CDR3. Trimming took off 2 bases at V and 5 bases at J, with 9 bases between the two ends. Germline V gives CDR1 SGHTA, CDR2 FQGNSA. Sample-barcoded 5' priming and a J-beta primer mix drove a second PCR of roughly 7 to 11 cycles. TCRdb re-analysed the 5' RACE reads in MiXCR, keeping a single row per CDR3 protein. The profile covers 1.4 million or so distinct CDR3 sequences, with roughly 43% appearing a single time and 4% taken by the ten largest. Study observations and caveats: Naive T cell percentage showed a strong correlation with TCR beta diversity.

Sequenced: blood. The V gene is TRBV7-2, the J gene TRBJ2-5; D not certain. The sequence came from a woman under 30 in good health. In nucleotides, the CDR3 is TGTGCCAGCAGCTTAAATCTCGGGGAGACCCAGTACTTC. Its protein is CASSLNLGETQYF. Full variable domain (rest looked up from reference TRBV7-2 and TRBJ2-5): GAGVSQSPSNKVTEKGKDVELRCDPISGHTALYWYRQSLGQGLEFLIYFQGNSAPDKSGLPSDRFSAERTGGSVSTLTIQRTQQEDSAVYLCASSLNLGETQYFGPGTRLLVL.